This T cell receptor (beta chain) was documented in a study of early T cells in non-severe SARS-CoV-2 infection. Study-wide context: Alpha and beta chains were unpaired, from unsorted whole-blood bulk RNA.

Each cDNA molecule carried a unique molecular identifier. TCRdb analysed the 5' RACE reads with MiXCR anew, one entry per CDR3 protein. There are about 84,000 distinct CDR3 sequences in the sample; around 10% occur only once, and over 2% lies in the top ten. Findings of the study overall: VDJdb matches were skewed toward anti-spike CD8 T cell responses.

The length of the CDR3 is 10 residues. The germline V gene encodes CDR1 SQVTM and CDR2 ANQGSEA. Trimming took off 7 bases at V and 10 bases at J, with 11 bases between the two ends. Turning to this clonotype: Antigen: not known.

The clonotype comes from an adult who was a healthcare worker with PCR-confirmed SARS-CoV-2 infection or an uninfected control (not recorded which). The sequencing input was whole blood. The rearrangement uses TRBV29-1 and TRBJ2-1; D is uncertain. The CDR3, as DNA: TGCAGCGGATCCGATGGAGAGCAGTTCTTC. It encodes CSGSDGEQFF.